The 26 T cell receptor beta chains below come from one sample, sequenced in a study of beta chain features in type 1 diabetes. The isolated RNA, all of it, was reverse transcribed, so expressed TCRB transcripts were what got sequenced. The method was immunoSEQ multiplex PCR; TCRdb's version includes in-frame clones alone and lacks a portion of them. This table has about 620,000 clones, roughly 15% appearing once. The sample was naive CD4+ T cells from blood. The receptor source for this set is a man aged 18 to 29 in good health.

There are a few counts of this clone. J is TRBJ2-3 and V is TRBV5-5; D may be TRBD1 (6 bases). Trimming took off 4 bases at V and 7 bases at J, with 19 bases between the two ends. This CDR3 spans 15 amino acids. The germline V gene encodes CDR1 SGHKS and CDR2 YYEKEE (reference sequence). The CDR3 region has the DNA TGTGCCAGCAGCAAGCCAGGGACATCGGCGTATACGCAGTATTTT. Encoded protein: CASSKPGTSAYTQYF.

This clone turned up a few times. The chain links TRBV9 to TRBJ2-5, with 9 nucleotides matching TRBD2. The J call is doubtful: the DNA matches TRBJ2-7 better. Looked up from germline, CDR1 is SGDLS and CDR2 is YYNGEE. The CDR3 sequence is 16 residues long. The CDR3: CASSASPGREGYEQYF. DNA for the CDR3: TGTGCCAGCAGCGCCTCTCCGGGGCGGGAGGGCTACGAGCAGTACTTC.

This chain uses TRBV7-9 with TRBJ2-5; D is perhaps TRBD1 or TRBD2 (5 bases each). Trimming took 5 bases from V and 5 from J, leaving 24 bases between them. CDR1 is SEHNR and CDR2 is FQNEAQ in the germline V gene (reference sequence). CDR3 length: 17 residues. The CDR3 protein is CASSRTRGAPSRETQYF. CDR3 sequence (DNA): TGTGCCAGCAGCCGGACTCGAGGGGCGCCCAGTCGCGAGACCCAGTACTTC.

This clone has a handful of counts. CDR3 residues: CASSLRLAGGRATDTQYF. The CDR3 region has the DNA TGTGCCAGCAGCTTGCGACTAGCGGGAGGGAGGGCGACAGATACGCAGTATTTT. This rearrangement joins TRBV7-2 to TRBJ2-3; 14 bases line up with TRBD2. Trimming cost V 3 bases and J 3 bases; bases outside gene matches: 8. The length of the CDR3 is 18 residues. Germline CDR1 SGHTA, CDR2 FQGNSA. Based on the CDR3 plus reference TRBV7-2 and TRBJ2-3, the full variable domain is GAGVSQSPSNKVTEKGKDVELRCDPISGHTALYWYRQSLGQGLEFLIYFQGNSAPDKSGLPSDRFSAERTGGSVSTLTIQRTQQEDSAVYLCASSLRLAGGRATDTQYFGPGTRLTVL.

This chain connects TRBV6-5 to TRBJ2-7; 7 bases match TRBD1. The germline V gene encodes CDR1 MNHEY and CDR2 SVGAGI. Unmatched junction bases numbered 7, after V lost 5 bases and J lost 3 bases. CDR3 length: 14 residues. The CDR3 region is CASSATGQDYEQYF. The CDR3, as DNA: TGTGCCAGCAGTGCTACCGGACAGGACTACGAGCAGTACTTC.

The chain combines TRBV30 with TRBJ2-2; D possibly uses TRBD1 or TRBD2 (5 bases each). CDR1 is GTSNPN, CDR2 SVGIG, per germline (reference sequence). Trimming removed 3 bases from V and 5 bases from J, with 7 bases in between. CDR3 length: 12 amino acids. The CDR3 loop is CAWRRGTGELFF. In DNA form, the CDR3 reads TGTGCCTGGAGGAGGGGTACCGGGGAGCTGTTTTTT. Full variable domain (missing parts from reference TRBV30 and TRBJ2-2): SQTIHQWPATLVQPVGSPLSLECTVEGTSNPNLYWYRQAAGRGLQLLFYSVGIGQISSEVPQNLSASRPQDRQFILSSKKLLLSDSGFYLCAWRRGTGELFFGEGSRLTVL.

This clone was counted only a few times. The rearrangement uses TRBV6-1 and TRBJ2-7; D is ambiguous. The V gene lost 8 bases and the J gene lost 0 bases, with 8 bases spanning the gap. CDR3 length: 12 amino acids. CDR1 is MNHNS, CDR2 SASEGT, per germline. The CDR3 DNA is TGTGCCAGCTCCCCACCCTCCTACGAGCAGTACTTC. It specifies CASSPPSYEQYF.

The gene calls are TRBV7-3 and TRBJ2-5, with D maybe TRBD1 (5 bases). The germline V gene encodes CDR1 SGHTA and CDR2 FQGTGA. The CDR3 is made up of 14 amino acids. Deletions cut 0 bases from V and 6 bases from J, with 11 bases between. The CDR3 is CASSLTGPGKTQYF. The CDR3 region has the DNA TGTGCCAGCAGCTTAACGGGGCCAGGGAAGACCCAGTACTTC.

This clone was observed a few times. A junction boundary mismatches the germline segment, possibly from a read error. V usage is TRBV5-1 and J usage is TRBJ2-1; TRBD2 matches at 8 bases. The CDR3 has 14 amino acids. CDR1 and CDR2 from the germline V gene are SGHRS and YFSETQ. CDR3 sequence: CASSLAGEGVRAVF. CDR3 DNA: TGCGCCAGCAGCTTAGCGGGAGAGGGAGTCAGAGCGGTCTTC.

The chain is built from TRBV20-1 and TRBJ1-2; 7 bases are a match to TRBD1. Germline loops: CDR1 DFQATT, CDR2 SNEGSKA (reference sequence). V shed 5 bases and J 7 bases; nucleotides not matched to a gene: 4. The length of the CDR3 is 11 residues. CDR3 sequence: CSAGRDSGYTF. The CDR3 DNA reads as TGCAGTGCTGGCCGGGACAGTGGCTACACCTTC.

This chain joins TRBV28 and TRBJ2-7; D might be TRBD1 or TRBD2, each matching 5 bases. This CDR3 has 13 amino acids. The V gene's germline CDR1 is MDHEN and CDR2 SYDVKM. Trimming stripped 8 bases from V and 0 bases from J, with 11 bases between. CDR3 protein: CASGAGSSYEQYF. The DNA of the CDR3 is TGTGCCAGCGGAGCAGGGAGCTCCTACGAGCAGTACTTC.

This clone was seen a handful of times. CDR3 sequence (DNA): TGCACCAGCAGCCTCCCGGGAGACCACAATGAGCAGTTCTTC. Encoded protein: CTSSLPGDHNEQFF. The chain is built from TRBV1 and TRBJ2-1; TRBD2 is the table's D call and was not checked against the DNA. TRBV1 corresponds to a pseudogene. This CDR3 region has 14 residues.

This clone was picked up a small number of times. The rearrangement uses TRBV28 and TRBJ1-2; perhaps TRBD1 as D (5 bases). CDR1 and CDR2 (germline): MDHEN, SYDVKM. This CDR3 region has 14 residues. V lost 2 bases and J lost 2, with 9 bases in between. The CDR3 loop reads CASSLVGGNYGYTF. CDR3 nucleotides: TGTGCCAGCAGTTTAGTTGGGGGAAACTATGGCTACACCTTC.

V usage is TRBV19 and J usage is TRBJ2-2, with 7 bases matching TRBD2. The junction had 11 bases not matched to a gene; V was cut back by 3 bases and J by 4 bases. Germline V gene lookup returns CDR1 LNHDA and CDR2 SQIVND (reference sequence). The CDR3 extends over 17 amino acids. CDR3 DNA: TGTGCCAGTAGTATTCCCCAAAGCGGGACCCTCACCGGGGAGCTGTTTTTT. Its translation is CASSIPQSGTLTGELFF.

The DNA for the CDR3 is TGCGCCAGCAGCTTGCTTGCGGGAGGGTCCGGGGAGCTGTTTTTT. As protein: CASSLLAGGSGELFF. The V gene is TRBV5-1, the J gene TRBJ2-2; 9 positions agree with TRBD2. The V and J ends lost 1 base and 6 bases, in that order; junction bases with no gene match: 4. The CDR3 covers 15 residues. Germline CDR1 and CDR2: SGHRS and YFSETQ.

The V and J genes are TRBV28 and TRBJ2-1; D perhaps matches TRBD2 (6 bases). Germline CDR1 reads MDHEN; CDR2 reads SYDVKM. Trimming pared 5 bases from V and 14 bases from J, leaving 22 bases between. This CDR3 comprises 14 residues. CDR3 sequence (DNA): TGTGCCAGCAGTACCCCCAGTTGGGGGGTCACGGAGTTCTTC. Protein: CASSTPSWGVTEFF.

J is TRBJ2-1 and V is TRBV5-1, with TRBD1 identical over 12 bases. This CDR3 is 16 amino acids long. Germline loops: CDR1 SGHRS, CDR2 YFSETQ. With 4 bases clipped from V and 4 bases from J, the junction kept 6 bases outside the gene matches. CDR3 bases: TGCGCCAGCAGCAGGGGACAGGGGGCGCCTTACAATGAGCAGTTCTTC. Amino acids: CASSRGQGAPYNEQFF.

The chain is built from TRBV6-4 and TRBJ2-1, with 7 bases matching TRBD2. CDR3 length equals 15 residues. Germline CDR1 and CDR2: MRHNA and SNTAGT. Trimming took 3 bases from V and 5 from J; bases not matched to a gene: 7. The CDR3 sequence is CASSEGGLGDNEQFF. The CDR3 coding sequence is TGTGCCAGCAGTGAAGGCGGACTAGGGGACAATGAGCAGTTCTTC.

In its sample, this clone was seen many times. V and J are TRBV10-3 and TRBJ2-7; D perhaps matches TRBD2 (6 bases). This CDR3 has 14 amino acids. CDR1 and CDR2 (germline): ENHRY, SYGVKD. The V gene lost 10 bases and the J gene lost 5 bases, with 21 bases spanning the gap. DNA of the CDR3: TGTGCCAGTTGGACACGGCCAGGCGGGGACGAGCAGTACTTC. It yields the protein CASWTRPGGDEQYF.

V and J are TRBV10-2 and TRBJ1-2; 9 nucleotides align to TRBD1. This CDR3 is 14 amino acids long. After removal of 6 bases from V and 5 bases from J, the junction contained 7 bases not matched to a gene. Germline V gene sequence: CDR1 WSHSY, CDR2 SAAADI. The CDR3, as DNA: TGCGCCAGCAGGCGGACAGGGGAGAGTTATGGCTACACCTTC. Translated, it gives CASRRTGESYGYTF.

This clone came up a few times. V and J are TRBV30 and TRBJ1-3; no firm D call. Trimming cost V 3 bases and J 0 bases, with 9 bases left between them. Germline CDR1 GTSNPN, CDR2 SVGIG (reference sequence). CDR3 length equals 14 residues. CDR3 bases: TGTGCCTGGAGCCCTACATCCTCTGGAAACACCATATATTTT. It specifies CAWSPTSSGNTIYF.

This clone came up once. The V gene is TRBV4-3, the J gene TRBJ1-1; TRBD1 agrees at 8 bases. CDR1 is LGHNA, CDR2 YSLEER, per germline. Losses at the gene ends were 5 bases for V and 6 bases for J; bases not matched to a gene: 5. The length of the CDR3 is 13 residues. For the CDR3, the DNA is TGCGCCAGCAGCACGGACAGGGCCCCTGAAGCTTTCTTT. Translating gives CASSTDRAPEAFF.

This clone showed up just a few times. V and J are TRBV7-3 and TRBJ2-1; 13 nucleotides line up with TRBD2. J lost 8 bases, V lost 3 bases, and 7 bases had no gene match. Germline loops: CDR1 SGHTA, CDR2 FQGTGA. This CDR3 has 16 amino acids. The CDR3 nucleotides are TGTGCCAGCAGCTTGCCCGGGACTAGCGGGAACCATGAGCAGTTCTTC. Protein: CASSLPGTSGNHEQFF.

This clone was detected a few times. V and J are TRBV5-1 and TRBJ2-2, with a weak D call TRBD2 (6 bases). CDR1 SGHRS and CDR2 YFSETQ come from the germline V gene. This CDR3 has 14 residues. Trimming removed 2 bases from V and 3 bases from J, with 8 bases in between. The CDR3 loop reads CASSFSGDTGELFF. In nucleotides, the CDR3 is TGCGCCAGCAGCTTTTCGGGGGACACCGGGGAGCTGTTTTTT.

This chain's CDR3 is CATALEQGGSYEQYF. CDR3 DNA: TGTGCCACCGCCTTAGAGCAGGGGGGCTCCTACGAGCAGTACTTC. The V and J genes are TRBV15 and TRBJ2-7; possibly TRBD1 for D (7 bases). V was trimmed by 8 bases and J by 0 bases, leaving 17 bases between them. The length of the CDR3 is 15 residues. Germline values: CDR1 LNHNV, CDR2 YYDKDF (reference sequence).

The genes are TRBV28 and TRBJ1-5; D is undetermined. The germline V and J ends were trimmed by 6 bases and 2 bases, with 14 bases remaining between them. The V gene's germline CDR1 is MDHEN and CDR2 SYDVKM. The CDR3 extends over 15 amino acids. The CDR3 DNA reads TGTGCCAGCAGCCCCGGGCAGTCTGGCAATCAGCCCCAGCATTTT. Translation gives CASSPGQSGNQPQHF.